The 17 T cell receptor beta chains below all came from one sample that was sequenced in a study of T-cell memory formation after mild COVID-19. TCRdb re-analysed the 5' RACE reads in MiXCR, keeping a single row per CDR3 protein. The sample holds approximately 100,000 distinct CDR3 sequences, 11% seen once. Source material: PBMCs or a T cell subset sorted from them (not recorded which). All receptors come from a man aged 18 to 29 who had mild COVID-19 (a few samples of this study predate the infection). Cell type and time point are not known.

The J gene is TRBJ2-5, the V gene TRBV7-9; TRBD1 matches 7 bases. Germline loops: CDR1 SEHNR, CDR2 FQNEAQ (reference sequence). Trimming at V came to 8 bases and at J to 2 bases, leaving 5 bases not matched to a gene. The CDR3 spans 13 residues. CDR3 in DNA: TGTGCCAGCGCGACAGGGATTCAAGAGACCCAGTACTTC. This gives the protein CASATGIQETQYF.

The table lists this clonotype with many counts. The CDR3 here is CASSRARGGEKLFF. The CDR3 region has the DNA TGCGCCAGCAGCCGAGCACGTGGGGGGGAAAAACTGTTTTTT. V gene TRBV4-3 combines with J gene TRBJ1-4, with a weak D call TRBD1 (5 bases). Germline CDR1 is LGHNA and CDR2 is YSLEER. CDR3 length: 14 residues. Trimming stripped 4 bases from V and 8 bases from J, with 14 bases between.

The J gene is TRBJ2-3, the V gene TRBV3-1; the D is unclear. CDR3 length equals 15 residues. Germline V lookup: CDR1 LGHDT, CDR2 YNNKEL (reference sequence). Trimming took off 0 bases at V and 0 bases at J, with 7 bases between the two ends. The CDR3 DNA sequence: TGTGCCAGCAGCCAAGATCCGATGAGCACAGATACGCAGTATTTT. Translation: CASSQDPMSTDTQYF.

This clonotype has a handful of counts. CDR3 protein: CAAYSGNTIYF. In nucleotides, the CDR3 is TGTGCCGCCTACTCTGGAAACACCATATATTTT. The rearrangement joins TRBV6-6 to TRBJ1-3; D unclear. The V end lost 11 bases, the J end lost 0 bases, and 5 bases lay between the germline ends. Germline V lookup: CDR1 MNHNY, CDR2 SVGAGI (reference sequence). The CDR3 has 11 residues.

This clonotype was recorded many times. The genes are TRBV5-5 and TRBJ2-1, with D tentatively TRBD2 (6 bases). This CDR3 contains 13 residues. Germline-derived CDR1 and CDR2 are SGHKS and YYEKEE (reference sequence). V lost 4 bases and J lost 7, with 12 bases in between. This chain's CDR3 is CASSQLAKNEQFF. In nucleotides, the CDR3 is TGTGCCAGCAGCCAACTAGCAAAGAATGAGCAGTTCTTC.

The chain combines TRBV2 with TRBJ2-1; TRBD2 agrees at 10 bases. After removal of 7 bases from V and 6 bases from J, the junction contained 9 bases not matched to a gene. This CDR3 is built from 15 residues. Germline values: CDR1 SNHLY, CDR2 FYNNEI. The CDR3 spells CASTALAGAPNEQFF. The CDR3 bases are TGTGCCAGCACTGCCCTAGCGGGGGCCCCCAATGAGCAGTTCTTC.

This clonotype was counted ten times or more. The chain recombines TRBV5-1 with TRBJ2-7; D is uncertain. The CDR3 is made up of 10 amino acids. Germline-derived CDR1 and CDR2 are SGHRS and YFSETQ. Trimming shortened V by 0 bases and J by 10 bases, and 5 bases separated the two germline ends. This chain's CDR3 is CASSLEAQYV. CDR3 nucleotide sequence: TGCGCCAGCAGCTTGGAAGCCCAGTACGTC.

This clonotype was observed a handful of times. The chain combines TRBV4-1 with TRBJ2-7, with no clear D. Trimming stripped 4 bases from V and 3 bases from J, with 10 bases between. Germline assignment: CDR1 MGHRA and CDR2 YSYEKL. The CDR3 is 13 residues long. The CDR3 is CASSRHSNYEQYF. The CDR3 coding sequence is TGCGCCAGCAGCCGGCACAGCAACTACGAGCAGTACTTC.

This clonotype has a count of ten or more. The chain recombines TRBV7-2 with TRBJ1-1, with a weak D call TRBD1 (5 bases). Deletions cut 2 bases from V and 6 bases from J, with 10 bases between. This CDR3 is 13 amino acids long. Per germline, CDR1 SGHTA and CDR2 FQGNSA. CDR3 coding DNA: TGTGCCAGCAGCTTATGGCCGGGGGCTGAAGCTTTCTTT. Protein product: CASSLWPGAEAFF.

This clonotype was seen more than once but under ten times. The chain has TRBV6-2 or TRBV6-3 and TRBJ2-1; 7 nucleotides match TRBD1. Looked up from germline, CDR1 is MNHEY and CDR2 is SVGEGT. The CDR3 length is 13 residues. Trimming removed 8 bases from V and 4 bases from J; junction bases left unmatched: 5. The CDR3: CASGRDSYNEQFF. CDR3 DNA: TGTGCCAGCGGCCGGGACAGTTACAATGAGCAGTTCTTC.

V gene TRBV4-2 combines with J gene TRBJ1-6; 7 nucleotides match TRBD1. The CDR3 spans 15 residues. Looked up from germline, CDR1 is LGHNA and CDR2 is YNFKEQ. The junction had 3 bases not matched to a gene; V was cut back by 1 base and J by 6 bases. The CDR3 region has the DNA TGTGCCAGCAGCCAAGGGGACAGCTCTAATTCACCCCTCCACTTT. This sequence encodes CASSQGDSSNSPLHF.

A few counts support this clonotype. V usage is TRBV29-1 and J usage is TRBJ2-5, with D possibly being TRBD1 or TRBD2 (5 bases each). The CDR3 loop spans 12 amino acids. Looked up from germline, CDR1 is SQVTM and CDR2 is ANQGSEA. Trimming shortened V by 4 bases and J by 5 bases, and 11 bases separated the two germline ends. The CDR3 DNA reads as TGCAGCGTTGTTGGGGGTTGGGAGACCCAGTACTTC. Protein product: CSVVGGWETQYF.

The V and J genes are TRBV4-1 and TRBJ1-2; D is uncertain. The V end lost 2 bases, the J end lost 8 bases, and 21 bases lay between the germline ends. Germline assignment: CDR1 MGHRA and CDR2 YSYEKL. The CDR3 runs 16 residues. The chain's CDR3 is CASSQRPVMWAEGYTF. The CDR3 coding sequence is TGCGCCAGCAGCCAAAGGCCCGTGATGTGGGCGGAAGGCTACACCTTC.

This clonotype was found a few times. V is TRBV4-1 and J is TRBJ2-7; 7 nucleotides agree with TRBD1. The CDR3 sequence is 14 residues long. CDR1 and CDR2 from the germline V gene are MGHRA and YSYEKL. The J segment lost 3 bases and the V segment lost 2 bases, leaving 4 bases of the junction unmatched. CDR3 sequence reads: CASSQTGTDYEQYF. The CDR3 coding sequence is TGCGCCAGCAGCCAAACCGGGACAGACTACGAGCAGTACTTC.

In its sample, this clonotype was seen a few times. The gene calls are TRBV4-1 and TRBJ2-3; D perhaps matches TRBD1 (5 bases). The CDR3 runs 15 residues. Germline CDR1 is MGHRA and CDR2 is YSYEKL. V was trimmed by 0 bases and J by 6 bases, leaving 13 bases between them. The CDR3 nucleotides are TGCGCCAGCAGCCAAGATAACAGGCACAGGGATACGCAGTATTTT. The encoded protein is CASSQDNRHRDTQYF.

The genes are TRBV4-1 and TRBJ1-5; D is ambiguous. The CDR3 consists of 15 residues. Trimming removed 0 bases from V and 3 bases from J, with 9 bases in between. Looked up from germline, CDR1 is MGHRA and CDR2 is YSYEKL. The CDR3 loop reads CASSQDLTANQPQHF. CDR3 DNA: TGCGCCAGCAGCCAAGATCTAACAGCCAATCAGCCCCAGCATTTT.

This clonotype was recorded many times. The rearrangement joins TRBV4-1 to TRBJ2-1; 7 bases match TRBD2. The CDR3 loop spans 15 amino acids. Germline V gives CDR1 MGHRA, CDR2 YSYEKL. The V and J ends lost 4 bases and 5 bases, in that order; junction bases with no gene match: 8. The chain's CDR3 is CASSPGRETDNEQFF. The CDR3 bases are TGCGCCAGCAGCCCTGGGAGGGAAACAGACAATGAGCAGTTCTTC.